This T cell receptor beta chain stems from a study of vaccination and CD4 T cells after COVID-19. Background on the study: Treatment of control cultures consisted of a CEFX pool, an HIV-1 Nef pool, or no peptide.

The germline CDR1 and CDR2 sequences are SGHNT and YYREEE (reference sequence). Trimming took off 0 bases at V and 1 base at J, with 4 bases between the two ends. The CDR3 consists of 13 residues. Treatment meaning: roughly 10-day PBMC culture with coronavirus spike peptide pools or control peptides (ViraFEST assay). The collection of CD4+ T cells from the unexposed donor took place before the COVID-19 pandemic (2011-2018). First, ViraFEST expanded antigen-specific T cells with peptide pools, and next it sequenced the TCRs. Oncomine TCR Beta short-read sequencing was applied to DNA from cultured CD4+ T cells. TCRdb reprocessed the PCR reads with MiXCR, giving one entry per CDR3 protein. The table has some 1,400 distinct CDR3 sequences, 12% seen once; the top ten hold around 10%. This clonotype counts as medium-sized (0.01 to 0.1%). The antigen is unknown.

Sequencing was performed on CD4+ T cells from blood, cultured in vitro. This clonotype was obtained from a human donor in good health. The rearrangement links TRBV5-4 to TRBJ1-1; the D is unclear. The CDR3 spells CASSLERNTEAFF. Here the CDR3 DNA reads TGTGCCAGCAGCTTGGAAAGGAACACTGAAGCTTTCTTT.